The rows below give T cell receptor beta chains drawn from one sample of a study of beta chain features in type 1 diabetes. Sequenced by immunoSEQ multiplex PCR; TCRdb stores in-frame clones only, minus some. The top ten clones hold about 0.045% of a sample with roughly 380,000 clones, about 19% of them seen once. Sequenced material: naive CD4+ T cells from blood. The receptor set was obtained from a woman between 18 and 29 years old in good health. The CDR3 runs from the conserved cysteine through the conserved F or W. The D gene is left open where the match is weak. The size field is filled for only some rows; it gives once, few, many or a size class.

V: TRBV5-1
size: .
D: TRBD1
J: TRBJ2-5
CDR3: CASSLVDRGQETQYF
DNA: TGCGCCAGCAGCTTGGTCGACAGGGGCCAAGAGACCCAGTACTTC

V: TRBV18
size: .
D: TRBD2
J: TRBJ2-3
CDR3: CASSPPFKFLAGEDTQYF
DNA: TGTGCCAGCTCACCCCCGTTCAAGTTCCTAGCGGGGGAAGATACGCAGTATTTT

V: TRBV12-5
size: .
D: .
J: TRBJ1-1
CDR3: CASGLVRGFAAFF
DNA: TGTGCTAGTGGTTTGGTAAGGGGGTTTGCAGCTTTCTTT

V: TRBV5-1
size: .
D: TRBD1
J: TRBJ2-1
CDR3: CASSLVGGLNEQFF
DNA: TGCGCCAGCAGCTTGGTAGGGGGCCTAAATGAGCAGTTCTTC

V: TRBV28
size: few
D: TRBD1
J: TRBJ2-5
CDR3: CASSWATGGRETQYF
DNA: TGTGCCAGCAGCTGGGCGACAGGGGGGAGAGAGACCCAGTACTTC

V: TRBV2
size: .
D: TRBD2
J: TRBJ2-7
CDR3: CASRRLAPYEQYF
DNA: TGTGCCAGCAGACGACTAGCACCCTACGAGCAGTACTTC

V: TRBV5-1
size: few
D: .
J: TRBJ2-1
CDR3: CASSLASHRADNEQFF
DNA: TGCGCCAGCAGCTTGGCCTCCCACAGGGCGGACAATGAGCAGTTCTTC

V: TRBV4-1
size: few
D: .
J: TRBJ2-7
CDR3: CASRSGVTGVQQYF
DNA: TGCGCCAGCAGAAGTGGGGTTACGGGAGTGCAGCAGTACTTC

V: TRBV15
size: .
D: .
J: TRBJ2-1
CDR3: CATSPRQGSDEQFF
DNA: TGTGCCACCAGCCCCAGGCAGGGGTCCGATGAGCAGTTCTTC

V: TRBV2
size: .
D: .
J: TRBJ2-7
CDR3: CASRTTAYEQYF
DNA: TGTGCCAGCAGGACGACAGCCTACGAGCAGTACTTC

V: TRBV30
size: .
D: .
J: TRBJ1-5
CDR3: CAWSLGSNQPQHF
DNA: TGTGCCTGGAGTCTCGGTAGCAATCAGCCCCAGCATTTT

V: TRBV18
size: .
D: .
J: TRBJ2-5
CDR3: CASSSGAQETQYF
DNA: TGTGCCAGCTCCTCGGGAGCCCAAGAGACCCAGTACTTC

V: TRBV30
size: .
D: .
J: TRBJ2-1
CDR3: CAWSVQDNEQFF
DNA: TGTGCCTGGAGTGTACAAGACAATGAGCAGTTCTTC

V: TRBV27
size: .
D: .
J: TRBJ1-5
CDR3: CASTGHASNQPQHF
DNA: TGTGCCAGCACAGGTCATGCAAGCAATCAGCCCCAGCATTTT

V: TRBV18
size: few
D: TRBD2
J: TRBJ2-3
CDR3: CASSPLGGGITDTQYF
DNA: TGTGCCAGCTCACCACTCGGCGGGGGGATAACAGATACGCAGTATTTT

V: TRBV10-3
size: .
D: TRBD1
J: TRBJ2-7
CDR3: CAISRDRGQGEQYF
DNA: TGTGCCATCAGCCGGGACAGGGGGCAAGGAGAGCAGTACTTC

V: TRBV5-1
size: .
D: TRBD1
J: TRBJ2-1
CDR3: CASGQGLGDDEQFF
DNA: TGCGCCAGCGGACAGGGGCTCGGAGACGATGAGCAGTTCTTC

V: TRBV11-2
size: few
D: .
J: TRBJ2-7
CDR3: CASGISGTRSYEQYF
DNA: TGTGCCAGCGGAATTTCAGGGACACGCTCCTACGAGCAGTACTTC

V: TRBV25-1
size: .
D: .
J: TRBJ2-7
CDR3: CASSAPQPSDEQYF
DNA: TGTGCCAGCAGTGCCCCGCAACCAAGCGACGAGCAGTACTTC

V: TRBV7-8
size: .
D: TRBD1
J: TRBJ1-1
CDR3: CASSPRDSWDTEAFF
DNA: TGTGCCAGCAGCCCCAGGGACAGTTGGGACACTGAAGCTTTCTTT

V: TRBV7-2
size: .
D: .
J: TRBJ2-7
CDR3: CASSLAGGGGEQYF
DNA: TGTGCCAGCAGCTTAGCGGGGGGGGGCGGCGAGCAGTACTTC

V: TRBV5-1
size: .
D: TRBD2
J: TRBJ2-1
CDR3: CASSLETSGGNEQFF
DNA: TGCGCCAGCAGCTTGGAAACTAGCGGGGGCAATGAGCAGTTCTTC